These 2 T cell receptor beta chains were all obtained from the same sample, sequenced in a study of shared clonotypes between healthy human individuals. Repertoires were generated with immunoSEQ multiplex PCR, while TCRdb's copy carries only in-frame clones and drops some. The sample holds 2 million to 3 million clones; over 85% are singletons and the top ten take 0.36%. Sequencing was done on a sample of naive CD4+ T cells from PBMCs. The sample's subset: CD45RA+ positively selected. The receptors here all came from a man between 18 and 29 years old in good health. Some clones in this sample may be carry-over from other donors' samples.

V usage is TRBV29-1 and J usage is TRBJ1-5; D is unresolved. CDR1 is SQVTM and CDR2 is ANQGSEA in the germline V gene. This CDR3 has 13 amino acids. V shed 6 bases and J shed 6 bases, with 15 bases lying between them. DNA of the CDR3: TGCAGCGTCCTGACCAGCCCCGGTCAGCCCCAGCATTTT. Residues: CSVLTSPGQPQHF. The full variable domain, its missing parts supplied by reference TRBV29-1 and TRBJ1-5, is SAVISQKPSRDICQRGTSLTIQCQVDSQVTMMFWYRQQPGQSLTLIATANQGSEATYESGFVIDKFPISRPNLTFSTLTVSNMSPEDSSIYLCSVLTSPGQPQHFGDGTRLSIL.

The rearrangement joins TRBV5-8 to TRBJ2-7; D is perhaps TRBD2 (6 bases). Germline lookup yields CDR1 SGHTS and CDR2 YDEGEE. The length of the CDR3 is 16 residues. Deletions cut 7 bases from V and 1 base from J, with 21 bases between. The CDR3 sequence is CASLRGAQGRSYEQYF. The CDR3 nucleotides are TGTGCCAGCCTACGCGGGGCGCAGGGCCGTTCCTACGAGCAGTACTTC. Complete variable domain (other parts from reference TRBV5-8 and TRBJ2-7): EAGVTQSPTHLIKTRGQQATLRCSPISGHTSVYWYQQALGLGLQFLLWYDEGEERNRGNFPPRFSGRQFPNYSSELNVNALELEDSALYLCASLRGAQGRSYEQYFGPGTRLTVT.